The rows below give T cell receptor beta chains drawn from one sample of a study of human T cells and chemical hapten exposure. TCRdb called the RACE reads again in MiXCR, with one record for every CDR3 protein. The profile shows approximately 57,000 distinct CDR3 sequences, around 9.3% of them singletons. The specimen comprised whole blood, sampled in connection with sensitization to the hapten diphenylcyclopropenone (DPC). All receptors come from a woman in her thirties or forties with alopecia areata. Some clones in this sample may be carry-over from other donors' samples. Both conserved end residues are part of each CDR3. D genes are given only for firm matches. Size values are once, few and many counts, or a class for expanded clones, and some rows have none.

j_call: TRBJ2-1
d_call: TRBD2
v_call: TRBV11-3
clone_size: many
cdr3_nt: TGTGCCAGCAGCACGGGACTAGCGGGCGGGGGGGAGCAGTTCTTC
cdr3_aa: CASSTGLAGGGEQFF

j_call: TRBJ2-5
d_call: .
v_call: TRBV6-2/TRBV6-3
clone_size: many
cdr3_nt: TGTGCCAGCAGTTACACCGAGGAACCCCAAGAGACCCAGTACTTC
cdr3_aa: CASSYTEEPQETQYF

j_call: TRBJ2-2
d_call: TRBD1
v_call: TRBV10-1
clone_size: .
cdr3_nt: TGCGCCAGCATTTCCGGACAGGGAGGTACCGGGGAGCTGTTTTTT
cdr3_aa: CASISGQGGTGELFF

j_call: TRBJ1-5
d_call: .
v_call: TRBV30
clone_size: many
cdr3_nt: TGTGCCTGGAGTGAGGGGGGGCTACAGCCCCAGCATTTT
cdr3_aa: CAWSEGGLQPQHF

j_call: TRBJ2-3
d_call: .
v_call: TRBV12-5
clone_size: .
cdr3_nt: TGTGCTAGTGGTTCCCAGGGGACAGATACGCAGTATTTT
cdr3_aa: CASGSQGTDTQYF

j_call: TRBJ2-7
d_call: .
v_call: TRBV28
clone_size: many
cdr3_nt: TGTGCCAGCAGTTCCGGGGACCAGCGGAATTACGAGCAGTACTTC
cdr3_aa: CASSSGDQRNYEQYF

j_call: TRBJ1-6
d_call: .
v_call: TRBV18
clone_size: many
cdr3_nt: TGTGCCAGCTCGCCGACTCCCGATTCACCCCTCCACTTT
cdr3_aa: CASSPTPDSPLHF

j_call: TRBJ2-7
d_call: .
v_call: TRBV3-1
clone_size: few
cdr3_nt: TGTGCCAGCAGCCAAGATCCTAGTCGCTACGAGCAGTACTTC
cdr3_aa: CASSQDPSRYEQYF

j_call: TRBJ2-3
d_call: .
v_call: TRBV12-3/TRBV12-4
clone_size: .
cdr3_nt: TGTGCCAGCAGTTTAACGGGGGCAGATACGCAGTATTTT
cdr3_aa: CASSLTGADTQYF

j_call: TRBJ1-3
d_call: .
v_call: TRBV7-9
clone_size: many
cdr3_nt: TGTGCCAGCAGCCAAGCCGGGACACAAGGAAACACCATATATTTT
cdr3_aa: CASSQAGTQGNTIYF

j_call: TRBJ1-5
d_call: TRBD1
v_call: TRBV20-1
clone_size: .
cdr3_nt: TGCAGTGCTAGGGGACAGGGCGGGAAAAATCAGCCCCAGCATTTT
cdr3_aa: CSARGQGGKNQPQHF

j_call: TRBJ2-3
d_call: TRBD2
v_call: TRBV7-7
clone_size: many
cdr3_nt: TGTGCCAGCAGCTTAGGGACTGGGACTAACCACATCACAGATACGCAGTATTTT
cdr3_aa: CASSLGTGTNHITDTQYF